Reported below is one T cell receptor (beta chain). Its matching antigen is unknown. This sample was included in a study of T-cell reconstitution after alpha-beta-depleted transplantation in children. Study observations and caveats: Recipient T cells and thymic progenitors that survived were the source of the high TCRbeta diversity seen at day 60 in some patients. One year after transplant, T-cell counts and diversity came mostly from newly produced T cells. About two months after transplant, alpha-beta T cells reportedly came from several hundred expanded graft clones.

Library preparation (for TCRbeta) was performed with unique molecular identifiers. TCRdb called the PCR reads again in MiXCR, with one record for every CDR3 protein. The sample lists around 500,000 distinct CDR3 sequences, under 30% occurring once. There are 14 residues in the CDR3. The germline V and J ends were trimmed by 8 bases and 4 bases, with 14 bases remaining between them. The germline gives CDR1 LGHNA, CDR2 YSLEER. The genes are TRBV4-3 and TRBJ2-2; a weak D match, TRBD2 (7 bases). The clonotype originates from a boy less than two years old who had a stem cell transplant for acute myeloid leukemia, so the T cells may come from the graft donor. The sequences come from PBMCs, mostly from graft donor cells, collected 360 days after TCRalphabeta/CD19-depleted stem cell transplant. The CDR3 DNA is TGCGCCAGCGGGCGGGGAGGGGGCACCGGGGAGCTGTTTTTT. Protein product: CASGRGGGTGELFF.